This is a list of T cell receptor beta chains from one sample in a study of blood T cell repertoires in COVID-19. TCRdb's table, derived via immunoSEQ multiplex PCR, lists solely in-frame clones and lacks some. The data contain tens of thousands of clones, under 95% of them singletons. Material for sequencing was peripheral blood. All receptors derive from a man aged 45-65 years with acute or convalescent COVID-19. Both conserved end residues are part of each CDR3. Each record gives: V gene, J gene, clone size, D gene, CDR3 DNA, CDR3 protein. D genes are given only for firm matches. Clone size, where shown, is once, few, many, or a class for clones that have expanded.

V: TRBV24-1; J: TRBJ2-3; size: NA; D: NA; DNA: TGTGCCACCAGTGATGCGACCGAGGGAGTTTCTGAGCAGTATTTT; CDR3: CATSDATEGVSEQYF
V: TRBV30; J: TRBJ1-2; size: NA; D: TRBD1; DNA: TGTGCCTGGAGTAAAGCAGGGGGAACTGGCTACACCTTC; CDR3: CAWSKAGGTGYTF
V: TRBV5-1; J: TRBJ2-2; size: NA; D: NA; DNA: TGCGCCAGCAGCTTGGTGGGGCAGGAGAACACCGGGGAGCTGTTTTTT; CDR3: CASSLVGQENTGELFF
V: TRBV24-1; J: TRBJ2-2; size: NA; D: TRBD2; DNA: TGTGCCACCAGTCACGGGATAGCGGGGGACCGCGGGGAGCTGTTTTTT; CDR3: CATSHGIAGDRGELFF
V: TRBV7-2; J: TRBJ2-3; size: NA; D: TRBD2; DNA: TGTGCCAGCAGCCACTGGGGGGAACTAGCGGGGGCCCAGGGAGATACGCAGTATTTT; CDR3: CASSHWGELAGAQGDTQYF
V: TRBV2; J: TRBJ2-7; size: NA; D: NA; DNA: TGTGCCAGCAGTGACCCCGCAGGGCGCTCCTACGAGCAGTACTTC; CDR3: CASSDPAGRSYEQYF
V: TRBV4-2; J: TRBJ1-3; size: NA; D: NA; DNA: TGTGCCAGCAGCCAGACCTTCGAGACGGGGGGAAACACCATATATTTT; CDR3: CASSQTFETGGNTIYF
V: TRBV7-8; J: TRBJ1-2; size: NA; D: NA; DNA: TGTGCCAGCAGCTTAATCGGTTCAGGGGAATCTTATGGCTACACCTTC; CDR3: CASSLIGSGESYGYTF
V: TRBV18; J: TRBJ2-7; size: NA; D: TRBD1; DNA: TGTGCCAGCTCACCAAGTACAGGGGGCCCCTCCTACGAGCAGTACTTC; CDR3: CASSPSTGGPSYEQYF
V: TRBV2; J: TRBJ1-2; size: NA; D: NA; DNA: TGTGCCAGCAGTGAAACCGGGGGCTACACCTTC; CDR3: CASSETGGYTF
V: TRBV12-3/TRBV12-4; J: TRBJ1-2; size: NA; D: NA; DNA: TGTGCCAGCAGGGGGCTGCGGGGCTACACCTTC; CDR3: CASRGLRGYTF
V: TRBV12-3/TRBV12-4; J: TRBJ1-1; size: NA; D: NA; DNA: TGTGCCAGCAGCGGGGGGGGTGGCACTGAAGCTTTCTTT; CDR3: CASSGGGGTEAFF
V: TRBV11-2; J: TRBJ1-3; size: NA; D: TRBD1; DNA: TGTGCCAGCAGAAGCACACGGTCAGGGGGCCATGGAAACACCATATATTTT; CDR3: CASRSTRSGGHGNTIYF
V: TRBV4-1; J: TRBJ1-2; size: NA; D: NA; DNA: TGCGCCAGCAGCCAGACACGGGGTTCTAACTATGGCTACACCTTC; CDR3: CASSQTRGSNYGYTF
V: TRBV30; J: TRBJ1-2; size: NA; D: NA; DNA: TGTGCCTGGACTCGGGAGAACTATGGCTACACCTTC; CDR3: CAWTRENYGYTF
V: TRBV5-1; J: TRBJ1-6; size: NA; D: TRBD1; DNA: TGCGCCAGCAGCATTTCAGGACAGGGGATCGATTCACCCCTCCACTTT; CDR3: CASSISGQGIDSPLHF
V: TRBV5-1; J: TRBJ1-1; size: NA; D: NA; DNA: TGCGCCAGCAGCCTCTTCCCCGGGACAACCACTGAAGCTTTCTTT; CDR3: CASSLFPGTTTEAFF
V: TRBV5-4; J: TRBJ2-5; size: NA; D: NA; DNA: TGTGCCAGCAGCCCCCCGACAGACCAAGAGACCCAGTACTTC; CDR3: CASSPPTDQETQYF
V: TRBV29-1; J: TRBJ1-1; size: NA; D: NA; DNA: TGCAGCGTTGTTGGACAGATCTTT; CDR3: CSVVGQIF
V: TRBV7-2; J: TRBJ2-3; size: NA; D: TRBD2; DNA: TGTGCCAGCAGCGTTTTACGGGGGGAGACCGATACGCAGTATTTT; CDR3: CASSVLRGETDTQYF
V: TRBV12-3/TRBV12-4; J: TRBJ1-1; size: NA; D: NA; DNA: TGTGCCAGCAGGAGGGACTCTAACACTGAAGCTTTCTTT; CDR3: CASRRDSNTEAFF
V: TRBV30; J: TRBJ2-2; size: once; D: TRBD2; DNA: TGTGCCTGGATTGGGGGGGCGAACACCGGGGAGCTGTTTTTT; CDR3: CAWIGGANTGELFF
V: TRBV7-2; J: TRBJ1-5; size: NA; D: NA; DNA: TGTGCCAGCAGCTTAGAAGCACTGTATAGCAATCAGCCCCAGCATTTT; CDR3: CASSLEALYSNQPQHF
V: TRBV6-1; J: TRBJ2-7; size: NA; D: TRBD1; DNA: TGTGCCAGCAGTGCGGCGGGGACAGGGGGTACGATCTACGAGCAGTACTTC; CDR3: CASSAAGTGGTIYEQYF
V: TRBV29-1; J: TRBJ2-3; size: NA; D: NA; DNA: TGCAGCGTTGGCGTGGGGGCCAGCACAGATACGCAGTATTTT; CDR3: CSVGVGASTDTQYF
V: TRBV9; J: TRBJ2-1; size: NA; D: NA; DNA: TGTGCCAGCAGCGTCCAGGACAATGAGCAGTTCTTC; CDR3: CASSVQDNEQFF
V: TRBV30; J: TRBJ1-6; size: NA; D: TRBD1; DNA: TGTGCCTGGAGGCGGACAGGGACGGGAAATTCACCCCTCCACTTT; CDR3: CAWRRTGTGNSPLHF
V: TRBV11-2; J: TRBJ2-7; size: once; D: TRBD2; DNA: TGTGCCAGCAGCTTAGCGGGGGGGCCAAACGAGCAGTACTTC; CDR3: CASSLAGGPNEQYF
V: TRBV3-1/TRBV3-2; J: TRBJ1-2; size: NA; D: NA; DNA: TGTGCCAGCAGCCCGGACACCAACTATGGCTACACCTTC; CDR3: CASSPDTNYGYTF
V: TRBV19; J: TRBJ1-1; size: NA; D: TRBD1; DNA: TGTGCCAGTAGTTCCCAACAGGGGACGAACACTGAAGCTTTCTTT; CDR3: CASSSQQGTNTEAFF
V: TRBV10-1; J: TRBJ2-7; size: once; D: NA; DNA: TGCGCCAGCAGTTCCAACTCCTACGAGCAGTACTTC; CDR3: CASSSNSYEQYF
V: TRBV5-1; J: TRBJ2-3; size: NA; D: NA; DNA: TGCGCCAGCAGCTTGACCGGGGAGGGGGTATGGGATACGCAGTATTTT; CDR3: CASSLTGEGVWDTQYF
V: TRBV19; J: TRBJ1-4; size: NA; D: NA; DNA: TGTGCCAGTAGTAAGAACAGGGCTTTAGCTGAAAAACTGTTTTTT; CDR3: CASSKNRALAEKLFF
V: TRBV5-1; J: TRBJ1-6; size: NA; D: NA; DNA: TGCGCCAGCAGCTTGGGGGGCAGGGGAGAGGTTGAGAATTCACCCCTCCACTTT; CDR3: CASSLGGRGEVENSPLHF